This T cell receptor (beta chain) was observed in a study of blood T cells in healthy people across ages. V shed 0 bases and J shed 6 bases, with 5 bases lying between them. Germline CDR1 reads MNHEY; CDR2 reads SMNVEV (reference sequence). The CDR3 is made up of 13 amino acids. Sample-barcoded 5' priming and a J-beta primer mix drove a second PCR of about 6 to 12 cycles. Using its own MiXCR run on the 5' RACE reads, TCRdb lists one record per CDR3 protein. Of 1.6 million or so distinct CDR3 sequences listed, 30% to 35% were seen once; the top ten hold over 9%. Sequenced input: blood. The TCR comes from a woman in her thirties in good health. V usage is TRBV27 and J usage is TRBJ2-2; D is unresolved. The DNA for the CDR3 is TGTGCCAGCAGTTTATCGGGTCCCGGGGAGCTGTTTTTT. Residues: CASSLSGPGELFF.